These 3 T cell receptor beta chains share one sample of origin, sequenced in a study of blood T cells in healthy people across ages. A sample-barcoded 5' primer and a J-beta primer mix were used in a second PCR of about 7 to 12 cycles. TCRdb used MiXCR to reprocess the 5' RACE reads, holding one entry per CDR3 protein. The repertoire holds about 900,000 distinct CDR3 sequences, with roughly 60% as singletons. Sequences were obtained from blood. Source of these receptors: a man aged 25 to 40 in good health.

The chain recombines TRBV15 with TRBJ2-4, with 9 nucleotides matching TRBD1. The closer fit of TRBJ2-5 to the DNA end suggests the J call may be wrong. Germline V CDR1 and CDR2: LNHNV, YYDKDF (reference sequence). This CDR3 comprises 15 residues. The CDR3 bases are TGTGCCACCAGCATTAACAGGGGGCTGGGAGAGACCCAGTACTTC. The encoded protein is CATSINRGLGETQYF.

This clonotype was recorded once. V is TRBV6-2 or TRBV6-3 and J is TRBJ2-5, with no clear D. The CDR3 covers 15 residues. Germline loops: CDR1 MNHEY, CDR2 SVGEGT. The V end lost 6 bases, the J end lost 5 bases, and 19 bases lay between the germline ends. The CDR3 bases are TGTGCCAGCAGCCCAACTGCTAGACCCCAGGAGACCCAGTACTTC. Translating gives CASSPTARPQETQYF.

This chain joins TRBV4-1 and TRBJ2-3, with no clear D. V was clipped by 0 bases and J by 4 bases, with 11 bases between them. CDR1 MGHRA and CDR2 YSYEKL come from the germline V gene. CDR3 size: 15 residues. CDR3 residues: CASSQDLSPPDTQYF. The CDR3 DNA reads as TGCGCCAGCAGCCAAGATCTTTCGCCTCCAGATACGCAGTATTTT.